The clone carrying this T cell receptor (beta chain) has at least ten counts. The CDR3 contains 14 residues. The germline gives CDR1 SQVTM, CDR2 ANQGSEA. After removal of 7 bases from V and 1 base from J, the junction contained 4 bases not matched to a gene. Indicated time point: newly diagnosed GD, antithyroid drugs for less than 3 months. The TCR library was prepared using RNA isolated from PBMCs. The data are from a study of regulatory T cells in long-lasting Graves disease. CDR3-region Arm-PCR and iRepertoire HTBI primers produced the TCR beta libraries. TCRdb re-called the multiplex PCR reads with MiXCR, one entry per CDR3 protein. This sample has approximately 360,000 distinct CDR3 sequences, with 12% found just once. In addition, the sample was reused for a study of T cells in Graves' hyperthyroidism and ophthalmopathy. That source adds: Patients having uncontrolled infection, another autoimmune disease, pregnancy or lactation were not included.

The starting material was peripheral blood mononuclear cells (PBMCs), obtained at new diagnosis, from a patient treated with antithyroid drugs. The V gene is TRBV29-1, the J gene TRBJ2-2; 9 nucleotides line up with TRBD2. This sequence was found in a woman between 18 and 29 years old with Graves disease. CDR3 bases: TGCAGCGCGCGGGGGGGCTTGAACACCGGGGAGCTGTTTTTT. Protein: CSARGGLNTGELFF.